In this sample, the clone carrying this T cell receptor (beta chain) turned up a few times. These data belong to a study of CD8+ T cells in alopecia areata. On the study more broadly: Tofacitinib lasted 6 to 18 months, then 6 months off drug.

Treatment in this sample: oral pan-JAK inhibitor, 5-10 mg twice daily. V lost 1 base to trimming and J lost 2 bases, with 13 bases between them. CDR3 length: 16 amino acids. CDR1 is SNHLY and CDR2 is FYNNEI in the germline V gene. Investigators isolated RNA and reverse transcribed it into cDNA to act as the sequencing template. Repertoires were generated with immunoSEQ multiplex PCR, while TCRdb's copy carries only in-frame clones and drops some. The table lists some 110,000 clones, roughly 55% of them singletons. This receptor was taken from a human donor with alopecia areata. J is TRBJ2-3 and V is TRBV2, with D maybe TRBD1 (5 bases). This specimen was CD8+ T cells sorted from blood, taken at week 24, from a patient treated with tofacitinib. CDR3 in amino acids: CASSEGAGHNTDTQYF. The CDR3 DNA reads as TGTGCCAGCAGTGAAGGCGCAGGGCATAACACAGATACGCAGTATTTT.